These 16 T cell receptor beta chains came from one sample sequenced in a study of blood T cells in healthy people across ages. Primers used in a second PCR of roughly 6 to 11 cycles were a sample-barcoded 5' primer and a J-beta primer mix. TCRdb re-called the 5' RACE reads with MiXCR, one entry per CDR3 protein. The table has some 1.7 million distinct CDR3 sequences, 28% seen once; the top ten hold more than 6%. Sequencing was carried out using blood. The source is a woman younger than 45 in good health.

The chain links TRBV28 to TRBJ2-7; D perhaps matches TRBD2 (6 bases). The CDR3 sequence is 14 residues long. V was trimmed by 6 bases and J by 2 bases, leaving 14 bases between them. Per the germline V gene, CDR1 is MDHEN and CDR2 is SYDVKM. The CDR3 spells CASSQAWGAYEQYF. CDR3 nucleotide sequence: TGTGCCAGCAGCCAAGCGTGGGGGGCCTACGAGCAGTACTTC.

This chain joins TRBV12-3 or TRBV12-4 and TRBJ2-1; maybe TRBD2 (6 bases). Trimming took 8 bases from V and 5 from J, leaving 16 bases between them. The length of the CDR3 is 14 residues. CDR3 protein: CASRRLGPNNEQFF. The CDR3, as DNA: TGTGCCAGCCGTAGACTAGGTCCCAACAATGAGCAGTTCTTC.

V gene TRBV7-2 combines with J gene TRBJ2-4, with unresolved D. CDR1 is SGHTA and CDR2 is FQGNSA in the germline V gene. V lost 0 bases to trimming and J lost 13 bases, with 16 bases between them. This CDR3 spans 14 amino acids. The CDR3 sequence is CASSLATVNNEQYF. CDR3 in DNA: TGTGCCAGCAGCTTAGCGACGGTGAACAATGAGCAGTACTTC.

This rearrangement joins TRBV25-1 to TRBJ1-2; 7 bases match TRBD1. Per the germline V gene, CDR1 is MGHDK and CDR2 is SYGVNS. Trimming at V came to 6 bases and at J to 8 bases, leaving 12 bases not matched to a gene. CDR3 length: 14 residues. As DNA, the CDR3 is TGTGCCAGCAGCAGACAGGGAGTATTGGAAGGCTACACCTTC. Its protein product is CASSRQGVLEGYTF.

The chain uses TRBV2 and TRBJ2-3, with TRBD1 as a possible D gene (5 bases). This CDR3 is built from 13 residues. Per the germline V gene, CDR1 is SNHLY and CDR2 is FYNNEI. The germline V and J ends were trimmed by 9 bases and 4 bases, with 14 bases remaining between them. The CDR3 region has the DNA TGTGCCAGAACGACAGACTTCGCAGATACGCAGTATTTT. Translated, it gives CARTTDFADTQYF.

The chain couples TRBV10-3 to TRBJ1-1; maybe TRBD1 (6 bases). Germline V lookup: CDR1 ENHRY, CDR2 SYGVKD. The V and J ends lost 1 base and 12 bases respectively, with 18 bases between them. The CDR3 totals 14 residues. The CDR3 bases are TGTGCCATCAGTGAGTTCGCGATGAGTGGGGACACTTTCTTT. Protein product: CAISEFAMSGDTFF.

V is TRBV6-5 and J is TRBJ2-2; D gene unclear. The CDR3 extends over 15 amino acids. Germline V gives CDR1 MNHEY, CDR2 SVGAGI. Trimming took 0 bases from V and 1 from J, leaving 6 bases between them. CDR3 residues: CASSYSTENTGELFF. CDR3 coding DNA: TGTGCCAGCAGTTACTCGACGGAGAACACCGGGGAGCTGTTTTTT.

This clonotype turned up a few times. The chain has TRBV20-1 and TRBJ2-3, with 7 nucleotides matching TRBD2. This CDR3 is built from 16 residues. CDR1 and CDR2 from the germline V gene are DFQATT and SNEGSKA (reference sequence). V was clipped by 1 base and J by 1 base; unmatched bases: 8. CDR3 protein: CSARAPGGLGTDTQYF. For the CDR3, the DNA is TGCAGTGCTAGAGCCCCGGGGGGACTCGGCACAGATACGCAGTATTTT.

This clonotype showed up just a few times. V usage is TRBV28 and J usage is TRBJ1-2; D not certain. Germline V lookup: CDR1 MDHEN, CDR2 SYDVKM. The CDR3 extends over 16 amino acids. Trimming removed 5 bases from V and 4 bases from J, with 20 bases in between. This CDR3 is CASSQRHRAESYGYTF. The DNA for the CDR3 is TGTGCCAGCAGTCAAAGACATAGGGCCGAGTCCTATGGCTACACCTTC.

The chain recombines TRBV5-5 with TRBJ1-2, with a possible D match to TRBD1 (6 bases). The CDR3 has 14 amino acids. V was pared by 3 bases and J by 6 bases, with 15 bases between. Germline CDR1 and CDR2: SGHKS and YYEKEE (reference sequence). CDR3 bases: TGTGCCAGCAGCTCCGGAGGGGGGCAGGATGGCTACACCTTC. Translation gives CASSSGGGQDGYTF.

About this clonotype: Being one base from a much bigger clone, this may be a read error. The chain recombines TRBV12-3 or TRBV12-4 with TRBJ2-1; the D gene is possibly TRBD2 (6 bases). The CDR3 totals 15 residues. V was cut by 5 bases and J by 5 bases, with 16 bases left in between. Here the CDR3 DNA reads TGTGCCAGCAGTGGGGGAGGTAAGGGCCACAATGAGCAGTTCTTC. Its protein product is CASSGGGKGHNEQFF.

This clonotype was found many times. The chain links TRBV29-1 to TRBJ1-2; tentative D call: TRBD1 (5 bases). Trimming took 5 bases from V and 5 from J, leaving 15 bases between them. The CDR3 runs to 13 residues. From germline, CDR1 is SQVTM and CDR2 ANQGSEA. In DNA, the CDR3 is TGCAGCGTTCGCCAGGGAGGGACGTATGGCTACACCTTC. Translation: CSVRQGGTYGYTF.

The chain uses TRBV20-1 and TRBJ2-3; the D is unclear. Trimming shortened V by 4 bases and J by 6 bases, and 20 bases separated the two germline ends. This CDR3 is 15 amino acids long. Germline V gives CDR1 DFQATT, CDR2 SNEGSKA (reference sequence). The CDR3 here is CSATHLVSDWDTQYF. The CDR3 bases are TGCAGTGCTACCCATTTAGTTTCAGACTGGGATACGCAGTATTTT.

This clonotype was observed at least ten times. The chain combines TRBV27 with TRBJ2-7, with D perhaps TRBD1 (6 bases). Germline-derived CDR1 and CDR2 are MNHEY and SMNVEV (reference sequence). Trimming took off 4 bases at V and 2 bases at J, with 12 bases between the two ends. The CDR3 length is 14 residues. The CDR3 region has the DNA TGTGCCAGCAGTTCTCCAGGGGAACCCTACGAGCAGTACTTC. It specifies CASSSPGEPYEQYF.

The chain has TRBV24-1 and TRBJ1-4, with 7 bases identical to TRBD1. CDR3 size: 16 residues. The V gene end was trimmed by 5 bases and the J gene end by 8 bases; junction bases not matched to a gene: 13. Germline CDR1 KGHDR, CDR2 SFDVKD. As DNA, the CDR3 is TGTGCCACCAGTGCCTTTCACGGGACAGAGGGAGAAAAACTGTTTTTT. Translating gives CATSAFHGTEGEKLFF.

The rearrangement joins TRBV9 to TRBJ1-1, with a possible D match to TRBD1 (5 bases). Trimming took off 5 bases at V and 5 bases at J, with 13 bases between the two ends. The CDR3 is 13 residues long. Germline values: CDR1 SGDLS, CDR2 YYNGEE. The CDR3 protein is CASRSPGGTEAFF. The CDR3 DNA reads TGTGCCAGCAGGAGTCCGGGGGGAACTGAAGCTTTCTTT.